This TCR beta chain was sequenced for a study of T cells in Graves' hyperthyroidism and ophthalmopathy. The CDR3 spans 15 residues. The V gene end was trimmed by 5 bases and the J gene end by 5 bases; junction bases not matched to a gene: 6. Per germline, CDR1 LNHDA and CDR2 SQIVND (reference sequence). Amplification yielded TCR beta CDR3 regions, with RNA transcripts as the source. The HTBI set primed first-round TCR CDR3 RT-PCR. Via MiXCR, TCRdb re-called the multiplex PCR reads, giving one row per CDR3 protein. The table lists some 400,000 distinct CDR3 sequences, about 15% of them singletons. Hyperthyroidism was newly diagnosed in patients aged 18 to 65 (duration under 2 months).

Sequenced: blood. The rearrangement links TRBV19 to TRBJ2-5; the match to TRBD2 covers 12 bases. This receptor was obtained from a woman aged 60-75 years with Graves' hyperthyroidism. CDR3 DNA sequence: TGTGCCAGTAGTTCGACTAGCGGGAGTTGGGAGACCCAGTACTTC. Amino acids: CASSSTSGSWETQYF.